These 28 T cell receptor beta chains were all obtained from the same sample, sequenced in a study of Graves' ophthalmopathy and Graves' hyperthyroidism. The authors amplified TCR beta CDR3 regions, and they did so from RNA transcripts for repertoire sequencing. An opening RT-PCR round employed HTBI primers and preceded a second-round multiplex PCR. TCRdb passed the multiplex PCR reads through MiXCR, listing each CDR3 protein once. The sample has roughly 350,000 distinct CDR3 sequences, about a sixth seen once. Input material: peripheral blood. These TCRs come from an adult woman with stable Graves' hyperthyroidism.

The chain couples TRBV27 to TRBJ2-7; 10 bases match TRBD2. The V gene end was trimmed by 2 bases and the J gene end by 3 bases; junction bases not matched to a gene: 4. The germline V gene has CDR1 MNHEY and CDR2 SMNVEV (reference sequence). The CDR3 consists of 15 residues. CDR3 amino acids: CASSLIAGGFYEQYF. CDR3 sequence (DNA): TGTGCCAGCAGTTTAATAGCGGGAGGCTTCTACGAGCAGTACTTC.

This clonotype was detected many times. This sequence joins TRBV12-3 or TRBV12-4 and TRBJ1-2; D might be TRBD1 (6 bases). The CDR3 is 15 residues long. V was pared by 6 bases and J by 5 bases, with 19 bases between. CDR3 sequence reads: CASRKLQGRDYGYTF. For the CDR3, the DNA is TGTGCCAGCAGGAAGCTACAGGGACGTGATTATGGCTACACCTTC.

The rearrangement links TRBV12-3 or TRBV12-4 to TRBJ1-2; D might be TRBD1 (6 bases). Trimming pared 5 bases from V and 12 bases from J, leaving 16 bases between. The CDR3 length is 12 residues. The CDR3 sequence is CASSLQGPGDTF. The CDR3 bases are TGTGCCAGCAGTCTCCAGGGGCCGGGGGACACCTTC.

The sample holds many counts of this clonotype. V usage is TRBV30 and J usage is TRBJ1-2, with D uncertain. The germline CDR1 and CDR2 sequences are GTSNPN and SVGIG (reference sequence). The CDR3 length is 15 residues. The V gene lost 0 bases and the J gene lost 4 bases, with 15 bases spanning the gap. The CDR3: CAWSVPMRRIYGYTF. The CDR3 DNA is TGTGCCTGGAGTGTACCAATGCGGCGGATCTATGGCTACACCTTC.

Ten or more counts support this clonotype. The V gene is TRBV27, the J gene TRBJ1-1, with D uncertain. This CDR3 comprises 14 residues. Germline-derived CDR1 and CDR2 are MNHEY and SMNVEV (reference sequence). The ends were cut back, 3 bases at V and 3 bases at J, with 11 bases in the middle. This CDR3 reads CASSFLGIDTEAFF. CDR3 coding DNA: TGTGCCAGCAGTTTCTTAGGGATAGACACTGAAGCTTTCTTT.

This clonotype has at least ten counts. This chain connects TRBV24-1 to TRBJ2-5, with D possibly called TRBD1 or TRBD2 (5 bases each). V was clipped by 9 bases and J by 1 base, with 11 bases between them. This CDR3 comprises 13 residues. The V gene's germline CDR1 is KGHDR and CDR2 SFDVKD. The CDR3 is CATRDASQETQYF. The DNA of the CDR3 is TGTGCCACCCGGGACGCCAGCCAAGAGACCCAGTACTTC.

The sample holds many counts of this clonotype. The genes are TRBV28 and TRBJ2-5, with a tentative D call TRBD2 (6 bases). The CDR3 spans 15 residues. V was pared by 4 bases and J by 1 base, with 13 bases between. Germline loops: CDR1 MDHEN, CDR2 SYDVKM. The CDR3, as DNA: TGTGCCAGCAGTTCCGCTGGACTACTCCAAGAGACCCAGTACTTC. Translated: CASSSAGLLQETQYF.

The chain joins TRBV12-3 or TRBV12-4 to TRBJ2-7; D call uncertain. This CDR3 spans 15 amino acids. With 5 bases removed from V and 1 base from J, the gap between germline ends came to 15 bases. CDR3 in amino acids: CASSRSVWRSYEQYF. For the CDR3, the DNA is TGTGCCAGCAGTAGATCAGTTTGGAGATCCTACGAGCAGTACTTC.

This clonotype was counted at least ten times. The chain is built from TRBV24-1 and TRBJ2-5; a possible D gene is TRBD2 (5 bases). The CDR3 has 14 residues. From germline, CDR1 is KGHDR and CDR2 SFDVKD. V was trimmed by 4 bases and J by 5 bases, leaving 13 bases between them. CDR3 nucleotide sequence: TGTGCCACCAGTGAAGGGTCCCGAGGGGAGACCCAGTACTTC. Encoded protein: CATSEGSRGETQYF.

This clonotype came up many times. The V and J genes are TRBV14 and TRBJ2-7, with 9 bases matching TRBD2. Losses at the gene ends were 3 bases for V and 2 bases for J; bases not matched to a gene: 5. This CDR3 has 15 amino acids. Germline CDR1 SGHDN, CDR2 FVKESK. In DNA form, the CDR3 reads TGTGCCAGCAGCCAGTCGACTAGCGGTACCTACGAGCAGTACTTC. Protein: CASSQSTSGTYEQYF.

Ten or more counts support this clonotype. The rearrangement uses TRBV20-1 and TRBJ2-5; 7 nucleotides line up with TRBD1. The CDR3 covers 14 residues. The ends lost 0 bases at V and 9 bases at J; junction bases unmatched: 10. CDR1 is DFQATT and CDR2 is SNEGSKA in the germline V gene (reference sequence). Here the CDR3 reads CSARDRDSPLAQYF. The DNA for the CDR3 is TGCAGTGCTAGAGATCGGGACAGCCCCCTGGCCCAGTACTTC.

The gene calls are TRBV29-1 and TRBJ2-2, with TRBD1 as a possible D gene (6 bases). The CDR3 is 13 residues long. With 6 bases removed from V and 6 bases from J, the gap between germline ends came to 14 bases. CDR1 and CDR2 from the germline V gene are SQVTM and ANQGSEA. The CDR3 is CSVQGGEAGELFF. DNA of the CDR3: TGCAGCGTACAGGGTGGCGAGGCCGGGGAGCTGTTTTTT.

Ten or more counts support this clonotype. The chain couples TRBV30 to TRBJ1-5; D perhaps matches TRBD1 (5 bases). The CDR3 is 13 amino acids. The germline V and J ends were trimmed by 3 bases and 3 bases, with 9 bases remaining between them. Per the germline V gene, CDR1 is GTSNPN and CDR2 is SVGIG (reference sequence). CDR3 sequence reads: CAWSRVHNQPQHF. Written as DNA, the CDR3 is TGTGCCTGGAGCAGGGTACACAATCAGCCCCAGCATTTT. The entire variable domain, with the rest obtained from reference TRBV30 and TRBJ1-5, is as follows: SQTIHQWPATLVQPVGSPLSLECTVEGTSNPNLYWYRQAAGRGLQLLFYSVGIGQISSEVPQNLSASRPQDRQFILSSKKLLLSDSGFYLCAWSRVHNQPQHFGDGTRLSIL.

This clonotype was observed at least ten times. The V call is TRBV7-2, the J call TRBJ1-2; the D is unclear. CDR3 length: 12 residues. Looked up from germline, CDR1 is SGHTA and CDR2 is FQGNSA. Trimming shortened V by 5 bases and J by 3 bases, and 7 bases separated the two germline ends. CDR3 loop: CASSTDDYGYTF. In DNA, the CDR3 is TGTGCCAGCAGCACCGACGACTATGGCTACACCTTC.

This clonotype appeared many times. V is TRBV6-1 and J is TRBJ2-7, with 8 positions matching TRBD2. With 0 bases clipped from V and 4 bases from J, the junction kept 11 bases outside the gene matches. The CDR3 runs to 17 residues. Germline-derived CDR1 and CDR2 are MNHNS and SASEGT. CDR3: CASSEAVSSGSSYEQYF. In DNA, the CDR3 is TGTGCCAGCAGTGAAGCGGTCTCGAGCGGGAGTTCTTACGAGCAGTACTTC.

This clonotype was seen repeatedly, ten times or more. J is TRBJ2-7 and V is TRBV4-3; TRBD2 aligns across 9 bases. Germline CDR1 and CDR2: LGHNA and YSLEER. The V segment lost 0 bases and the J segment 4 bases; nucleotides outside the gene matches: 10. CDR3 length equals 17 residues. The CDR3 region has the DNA TGCGCCAGCAGCCAAGATCTTATGGTTAGCGGGGGTTACGAGCAGTACTTC. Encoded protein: CASSQDLMVSGGYEQYF.

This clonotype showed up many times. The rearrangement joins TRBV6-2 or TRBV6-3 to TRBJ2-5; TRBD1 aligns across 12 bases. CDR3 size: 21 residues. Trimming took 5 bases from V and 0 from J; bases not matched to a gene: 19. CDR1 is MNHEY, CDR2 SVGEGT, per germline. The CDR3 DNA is TGTGCCAGCAGTCCCCGGGACAGGGGGCGGTTTGGGTCACGGTACCAAGAGACCCAGTACTTC. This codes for CASSPRDRGRFGSRYQETQYF.

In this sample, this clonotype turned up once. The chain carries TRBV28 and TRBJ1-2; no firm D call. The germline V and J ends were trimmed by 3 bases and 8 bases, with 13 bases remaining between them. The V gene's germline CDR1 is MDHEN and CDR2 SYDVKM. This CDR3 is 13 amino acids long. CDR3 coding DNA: TGTGCCAGCAGTTTCGGAGGAGCGCGAGGCTACACCTTC. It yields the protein CASSFGGARGYTF.

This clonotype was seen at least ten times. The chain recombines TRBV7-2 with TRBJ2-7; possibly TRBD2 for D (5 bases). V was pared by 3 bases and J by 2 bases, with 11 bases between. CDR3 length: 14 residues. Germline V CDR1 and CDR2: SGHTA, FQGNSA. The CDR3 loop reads CASSFSPGTYEQYF. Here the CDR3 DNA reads TGTGCCAGCAGCTTTTCGCCGGGAACCTACGAGCAGTACTTC.

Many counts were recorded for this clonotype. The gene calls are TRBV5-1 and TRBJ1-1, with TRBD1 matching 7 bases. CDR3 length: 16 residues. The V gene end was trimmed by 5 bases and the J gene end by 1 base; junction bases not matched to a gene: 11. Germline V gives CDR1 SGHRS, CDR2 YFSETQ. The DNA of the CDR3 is TGCGCCAGCAGGTCCCTTTCAGGGGGATCGAACACTGAAGCTTTCTTT. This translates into CASRSLSGGSNTEAFF.

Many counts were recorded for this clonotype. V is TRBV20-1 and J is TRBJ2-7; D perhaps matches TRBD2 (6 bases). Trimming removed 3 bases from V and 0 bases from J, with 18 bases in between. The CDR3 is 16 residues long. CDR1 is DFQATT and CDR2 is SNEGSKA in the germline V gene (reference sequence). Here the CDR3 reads CSARTPGQRASYEQYF. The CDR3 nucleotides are TGCAGTGCTAGGACCCCGGGGCAGCGGGCCTCCTACGAGCAGTACTTC.

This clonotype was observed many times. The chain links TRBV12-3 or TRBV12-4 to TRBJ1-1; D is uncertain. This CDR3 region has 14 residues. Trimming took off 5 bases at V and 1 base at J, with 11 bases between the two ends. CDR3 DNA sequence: TGTGCCAGCAGTACCCACCCAGGGAACACTGAAGCTTTCTTT. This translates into CASSTHPGNTEAFF.

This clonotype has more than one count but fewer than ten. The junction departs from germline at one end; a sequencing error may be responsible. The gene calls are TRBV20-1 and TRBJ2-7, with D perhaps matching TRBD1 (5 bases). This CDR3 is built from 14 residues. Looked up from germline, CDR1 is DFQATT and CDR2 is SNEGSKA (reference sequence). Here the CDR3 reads CSASVRIGVYDQYF. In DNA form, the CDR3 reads TGCAGTGCTAGCGTCAGGATAGGGGTCTACGATCAGTACTTC.

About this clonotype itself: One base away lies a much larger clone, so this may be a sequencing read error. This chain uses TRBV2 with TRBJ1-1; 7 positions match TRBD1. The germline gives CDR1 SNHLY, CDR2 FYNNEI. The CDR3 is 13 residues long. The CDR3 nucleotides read TGTGCCAGCAGCCAGGGGGGAGACACTGAAGCTGTCTTT. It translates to CASSQGGDTEAVF. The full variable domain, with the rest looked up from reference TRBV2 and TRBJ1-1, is EPEVTQTPSHQVTQMGQEVILRCVPISNHLYFYWYRQILGQKVEFLVSFYNNEISEKSEIFDDQFSVERPDGSNFTLKIRSTKLEDSAMYFCASSQGGDTEAVFGQGTRLTVV.

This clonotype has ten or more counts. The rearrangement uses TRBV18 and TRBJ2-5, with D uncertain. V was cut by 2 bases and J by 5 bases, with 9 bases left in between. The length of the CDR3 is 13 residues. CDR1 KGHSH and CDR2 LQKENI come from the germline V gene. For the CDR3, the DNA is TGTGCCAGCTCACCAGGTTACCCCGAGACCCAGTACTTC. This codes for CASSPGYPETQYF. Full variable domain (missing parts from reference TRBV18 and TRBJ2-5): NAGVMQNPRHLVRRRGQEARLRCSPMKGHSHVYWYRQLPEEGLKFMVYLQKENIIDESGMPKERFSAEFPKEGPSILRIQQVVRGDSAAYFCASSPGYPETQYFGPGTRLLVL.

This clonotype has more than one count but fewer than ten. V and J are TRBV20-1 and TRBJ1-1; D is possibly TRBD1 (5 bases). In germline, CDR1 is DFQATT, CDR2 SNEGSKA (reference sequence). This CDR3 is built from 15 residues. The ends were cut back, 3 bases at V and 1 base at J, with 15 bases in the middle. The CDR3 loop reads CSASSRVSPNTEAFF. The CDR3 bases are TGCAGTGCTAGCAGCAGGGTGAGCCCGAACACTGAAGCTTTCTTT.

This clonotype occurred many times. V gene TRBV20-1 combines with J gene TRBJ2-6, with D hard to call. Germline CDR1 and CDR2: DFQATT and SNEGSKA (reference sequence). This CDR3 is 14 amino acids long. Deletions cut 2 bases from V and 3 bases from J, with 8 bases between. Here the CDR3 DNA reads TGCAGTGCTAGACCCTCGAGTGGGGCCAACGTCCTGACTTTC. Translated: CSARPSSGANVLTF.

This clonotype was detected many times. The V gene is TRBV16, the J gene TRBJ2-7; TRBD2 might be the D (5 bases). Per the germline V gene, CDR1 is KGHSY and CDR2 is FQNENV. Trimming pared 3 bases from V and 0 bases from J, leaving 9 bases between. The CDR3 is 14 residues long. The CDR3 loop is CASSQWRSSYEQYF. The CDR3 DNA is TGTGCCAGCAGCCAGTGGAGGAGCTCCTACGAGCAGTACTTC. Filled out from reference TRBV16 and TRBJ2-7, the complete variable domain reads GEEVAQTPKHLVRGEGQKAKLYCAPIKGHSYVFWYQQVLKNEFKFLISFQNENVFDETGMPKERFSAKCLPNSPCSLEIQATKLEDSAVYFCASSQWRSSYEQYFGPGTRLTVT.